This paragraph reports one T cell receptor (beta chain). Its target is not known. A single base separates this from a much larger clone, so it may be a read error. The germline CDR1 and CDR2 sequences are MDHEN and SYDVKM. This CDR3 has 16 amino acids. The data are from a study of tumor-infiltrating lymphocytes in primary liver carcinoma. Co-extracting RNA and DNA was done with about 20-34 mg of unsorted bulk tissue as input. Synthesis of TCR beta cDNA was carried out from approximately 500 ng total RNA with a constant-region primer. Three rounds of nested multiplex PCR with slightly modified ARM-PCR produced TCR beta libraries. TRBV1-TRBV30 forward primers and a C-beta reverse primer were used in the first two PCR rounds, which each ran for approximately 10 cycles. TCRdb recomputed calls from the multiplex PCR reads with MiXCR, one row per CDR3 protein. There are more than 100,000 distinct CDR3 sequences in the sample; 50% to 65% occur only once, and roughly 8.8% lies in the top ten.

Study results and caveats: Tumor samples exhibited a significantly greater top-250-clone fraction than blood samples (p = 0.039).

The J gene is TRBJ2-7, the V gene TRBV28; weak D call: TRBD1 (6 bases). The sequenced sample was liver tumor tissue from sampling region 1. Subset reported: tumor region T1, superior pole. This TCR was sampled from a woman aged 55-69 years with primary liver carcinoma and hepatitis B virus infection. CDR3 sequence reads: CTSSSPGTRVIYEQYF. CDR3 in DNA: TGTACCAGCAGCTCGCCCGGGACAAGGGTAATCTACGAGCAGTACTTC. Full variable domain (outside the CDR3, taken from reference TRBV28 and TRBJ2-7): DVKVTQSSRYLVKRTGEKVFLECVQDMDHENMFWYRQDPGLGLRLIYFSYDVKMKEKGDIPEGYSVSREKKERFSLILESASTNQTSMYLCTSSSPGTRVIYEQYFGPGTRLTVT.